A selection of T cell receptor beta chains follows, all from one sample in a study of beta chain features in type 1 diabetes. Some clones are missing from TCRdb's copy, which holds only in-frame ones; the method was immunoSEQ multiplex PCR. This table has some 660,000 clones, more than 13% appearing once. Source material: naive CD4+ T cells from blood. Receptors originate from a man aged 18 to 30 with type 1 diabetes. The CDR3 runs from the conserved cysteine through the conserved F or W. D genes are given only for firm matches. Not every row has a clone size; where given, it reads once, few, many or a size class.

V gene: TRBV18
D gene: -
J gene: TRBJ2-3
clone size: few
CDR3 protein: CASSPQGADTQYF
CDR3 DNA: TGTGCCAGCTCACCACAAGGGGCAGATACGCAGTATTTT

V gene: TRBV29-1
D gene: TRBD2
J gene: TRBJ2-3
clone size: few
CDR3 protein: CSANSGGTTDTQYF
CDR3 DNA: TGCAGCGCAAATAGCGGGGGGACCACAGATACGCAGTATTTT

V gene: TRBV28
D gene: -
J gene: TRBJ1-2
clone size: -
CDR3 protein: CASRSFPQANYGYTF
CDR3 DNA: TGTGCCAGCAGGAGCTTCCCGCAAGCTAACTATGGCTACACCTTC

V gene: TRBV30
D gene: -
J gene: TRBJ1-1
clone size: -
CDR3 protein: CAWTKKQGTTPEFF
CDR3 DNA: TGTGCCTGGACTAAGAAACAGGGAACCACCCCGGAATTCTTT

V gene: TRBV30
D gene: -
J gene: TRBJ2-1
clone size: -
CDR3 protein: CAWSVLAANFGQFF
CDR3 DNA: TGTGCCTGGAGTGTACTAGCCGCCAATTTCGGGCAGTTCTTC

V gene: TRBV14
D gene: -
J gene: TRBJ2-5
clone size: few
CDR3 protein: CASSQGGLWGTQYF
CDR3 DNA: TGTGCCAGCAGCCAAGGGGGCTTGTGGGGGACCCAGTACTTC

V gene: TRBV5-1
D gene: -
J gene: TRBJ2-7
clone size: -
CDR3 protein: CASSLNYEQYF
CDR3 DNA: TGCGCCAGCAGCCTGAACTACGAGCAGTACTTC

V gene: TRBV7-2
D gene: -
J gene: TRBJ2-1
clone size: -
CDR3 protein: CASSLVAVPTYNEQFF
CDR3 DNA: TGTGCCAGCAGCTTGGTGGCAGTACCCACCTACAATGAGCAGTTCTTC

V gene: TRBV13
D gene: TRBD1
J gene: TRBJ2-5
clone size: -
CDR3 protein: CASSLGTGGKETQYF
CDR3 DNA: TGTGCCAGCAGCTTAGGAACAGGGGGCAAGGAGACCCAGTACTTC

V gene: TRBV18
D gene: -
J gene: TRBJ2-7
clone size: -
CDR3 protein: CASSYRTTYEQYF
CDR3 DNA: TGTGCCAGCTCATATAGGACAACCTACGAGCAGTACTTC

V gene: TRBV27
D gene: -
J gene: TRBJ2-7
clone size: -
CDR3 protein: CASMRAQRVRSYEQYF
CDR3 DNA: TGTGCCAGCATGAGAGCACAGCGGGTGCGATCCTACGAGCAGTACTTC

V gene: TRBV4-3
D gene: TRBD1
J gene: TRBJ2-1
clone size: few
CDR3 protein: CASSLGTGLSYNEQFF
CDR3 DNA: TGCGCCAGCAGCCTCGGGACAGGTTTGTCCTACAATGAGCAGTTCTTC

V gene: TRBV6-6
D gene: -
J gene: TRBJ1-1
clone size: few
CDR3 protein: CASSYRQVNTEAFF
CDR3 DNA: TGTGCCAGCAGTTACAGGCAGGTAAACACTGAAGCTTTCTTT

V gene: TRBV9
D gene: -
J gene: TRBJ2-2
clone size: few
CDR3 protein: CASSSYYGELFF
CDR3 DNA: TGTGCCAGCAGCTCTTACTACGGGGAGCTGTTTTTT

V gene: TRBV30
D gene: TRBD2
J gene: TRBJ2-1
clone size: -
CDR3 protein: CAWSGTSGRNEQFF
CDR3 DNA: TGTGCCTGGAGTGGGACTAGCGGGAGAAATGAGCAGTTCTTC

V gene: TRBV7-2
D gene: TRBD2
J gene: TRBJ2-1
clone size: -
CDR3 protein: CASSYRLAGVRNEQFF
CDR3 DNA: TGTGCCAGCAGCTATCGACTAGCGGGAGTGCGCAATGAGCAGTTCTTC

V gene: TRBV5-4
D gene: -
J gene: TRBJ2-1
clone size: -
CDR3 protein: CASSLDRTSYNEQFF
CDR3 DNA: TGTGCCAGCAGCTTGGACCGGACCTCCTACAATGAGCAGTTCTTC

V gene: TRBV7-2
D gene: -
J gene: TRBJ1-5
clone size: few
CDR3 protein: CASSLGNQPQHF
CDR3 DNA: TGTGCCAGCAGCCTTGGGAATCAGCCCCAGCATTTT

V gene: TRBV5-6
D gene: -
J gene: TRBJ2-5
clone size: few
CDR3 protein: CASSLRRETQYF
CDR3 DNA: TGTGCCAGCAGCTTAAGGCGAGAGACCCAGTACTTC

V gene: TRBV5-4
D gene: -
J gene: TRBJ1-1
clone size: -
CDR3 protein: CASSGGLENTEAFF
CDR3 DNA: TGTGCCAGCAGCGGGGGGCTGGAGAACACTGAAGCTTTCTTT

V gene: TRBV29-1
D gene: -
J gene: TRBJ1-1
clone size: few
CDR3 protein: CSVAHGTNTEAFF
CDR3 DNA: TGCAGCGTCGCCCACGGGACAAACACTGAAGCTTTCTTT

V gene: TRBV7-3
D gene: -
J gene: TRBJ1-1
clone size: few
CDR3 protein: CASSPQGAGTEAFF
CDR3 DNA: TGTGCCAGCAGCCCCCAAGGGGCGGGGACTGAAGCTTTCTTT

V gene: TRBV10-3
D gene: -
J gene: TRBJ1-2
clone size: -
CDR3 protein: CAMGSRGLGGYTF
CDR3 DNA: TGTGCCATGGGGTCCCGGGGCCTCGGAGGCTACACCTTC

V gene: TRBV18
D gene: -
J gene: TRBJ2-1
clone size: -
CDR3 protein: CASSPRSSYNEQFF
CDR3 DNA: TGTGCCAGCTCACCCCGGAGCTCCTACAATGAGCAGTTCTTC

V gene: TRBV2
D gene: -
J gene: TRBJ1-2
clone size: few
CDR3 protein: CASSIRGDGLTF
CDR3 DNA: TGTGCCAGCAGTATACGGGGGGATGGCCTCACCTTC

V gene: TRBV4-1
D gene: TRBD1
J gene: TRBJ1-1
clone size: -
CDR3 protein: CASSQTRDRGFTEAFF
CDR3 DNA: TGCGCCAGCAGCCAAACGCGGGACAGGGGGTTCACTGAAGCTTTCTTT

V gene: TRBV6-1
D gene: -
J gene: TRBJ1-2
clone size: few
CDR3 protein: CASSDMQGGNYGYTF
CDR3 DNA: TGTGCCAGCAGTGATATGCAGGGAGGGAACTATGGCTACACCTTC

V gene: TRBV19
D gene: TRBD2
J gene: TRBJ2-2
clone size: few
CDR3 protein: CASTLAGYANTGELFF
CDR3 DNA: TGTGCCAGTACCCTAGCGGGGTACGCGAACACCGGGGAGCTGTTTTTT